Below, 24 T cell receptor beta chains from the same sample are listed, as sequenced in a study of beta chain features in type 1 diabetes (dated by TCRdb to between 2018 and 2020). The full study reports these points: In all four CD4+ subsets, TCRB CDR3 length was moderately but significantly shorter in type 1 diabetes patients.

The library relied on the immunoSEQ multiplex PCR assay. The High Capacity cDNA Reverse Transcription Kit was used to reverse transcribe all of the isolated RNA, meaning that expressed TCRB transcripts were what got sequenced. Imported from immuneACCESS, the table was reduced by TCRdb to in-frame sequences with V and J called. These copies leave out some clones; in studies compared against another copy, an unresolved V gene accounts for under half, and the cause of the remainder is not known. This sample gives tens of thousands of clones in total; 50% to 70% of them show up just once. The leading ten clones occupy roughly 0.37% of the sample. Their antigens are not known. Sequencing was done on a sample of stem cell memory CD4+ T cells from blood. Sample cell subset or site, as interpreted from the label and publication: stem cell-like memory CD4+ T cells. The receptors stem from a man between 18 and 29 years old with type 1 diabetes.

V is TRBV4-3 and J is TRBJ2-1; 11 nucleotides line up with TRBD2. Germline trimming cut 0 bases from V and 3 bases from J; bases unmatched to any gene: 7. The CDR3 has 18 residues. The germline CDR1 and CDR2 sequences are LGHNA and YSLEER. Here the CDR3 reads CASSQEVTSGGLYNEQFF. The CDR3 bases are TGCGCCAGCAGCCAAGAGGTCACTAGCGGGGGACTCTACAATGAGCAGTTCTTC.

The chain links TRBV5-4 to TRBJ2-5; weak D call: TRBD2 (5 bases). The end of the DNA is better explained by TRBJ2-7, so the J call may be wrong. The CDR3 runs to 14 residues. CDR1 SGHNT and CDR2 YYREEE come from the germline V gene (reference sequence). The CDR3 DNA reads TGTGCCAGCAGCGGATTTTCCGGGGACTACGAGCAGTACTTC. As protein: CASSGFSGDYEQYF.

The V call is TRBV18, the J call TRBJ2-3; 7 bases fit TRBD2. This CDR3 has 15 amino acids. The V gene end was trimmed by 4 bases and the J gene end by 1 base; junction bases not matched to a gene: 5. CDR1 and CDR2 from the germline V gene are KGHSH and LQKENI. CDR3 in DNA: TGTGCCAGCTCACGAAGCGGGGACGGCACAGATACGCAGTATTTT. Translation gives CASSRSGDGTDTQYF.

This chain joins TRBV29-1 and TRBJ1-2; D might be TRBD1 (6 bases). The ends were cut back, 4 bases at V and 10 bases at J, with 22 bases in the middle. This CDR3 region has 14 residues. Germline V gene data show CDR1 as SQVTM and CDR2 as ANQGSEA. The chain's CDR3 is CSVVGDNLAFVYTF. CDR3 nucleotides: TGCAGCGTTGTGGGGGACAACCTGGCGTTCGTCTACACCTTC.

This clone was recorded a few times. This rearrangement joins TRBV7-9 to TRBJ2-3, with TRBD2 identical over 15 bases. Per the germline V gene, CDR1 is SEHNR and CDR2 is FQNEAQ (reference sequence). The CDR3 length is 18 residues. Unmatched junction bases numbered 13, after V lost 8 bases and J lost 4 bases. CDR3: CASARTSGRAGYADTQYF. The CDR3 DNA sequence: TGTGCCAGCGCGAGGACTAGCGGGAGGGCGGGGTACGCAGATACGCAGTATTTT.

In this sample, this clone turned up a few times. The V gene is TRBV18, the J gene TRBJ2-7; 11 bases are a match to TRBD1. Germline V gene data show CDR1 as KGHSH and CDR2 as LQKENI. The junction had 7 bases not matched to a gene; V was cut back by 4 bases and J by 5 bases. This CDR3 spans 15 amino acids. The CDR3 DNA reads TGTGCCAGCTCACTGGACAGGGGGCGTATCGACGAGCAGTACTTC. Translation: CASSLDRGRIDEQYF.

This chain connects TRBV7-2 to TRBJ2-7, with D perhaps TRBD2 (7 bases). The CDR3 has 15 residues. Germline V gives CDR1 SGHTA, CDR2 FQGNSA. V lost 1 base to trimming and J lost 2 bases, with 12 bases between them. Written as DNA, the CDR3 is TGTGCCAGCAGCTTAGATCCCGGGGGGCCCTACGAGCAGTACTTC. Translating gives CASSLDPGGPYEQYF.

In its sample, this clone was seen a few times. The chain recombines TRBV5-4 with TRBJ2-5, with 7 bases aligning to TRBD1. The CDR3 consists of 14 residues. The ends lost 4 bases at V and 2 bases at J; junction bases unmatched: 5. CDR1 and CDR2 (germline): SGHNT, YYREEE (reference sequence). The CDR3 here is CASSIDRAQETQYF. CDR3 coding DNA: TGTGCCAGCAGCATCGACAGGGCGCAAGAGACCCAGTACTTC. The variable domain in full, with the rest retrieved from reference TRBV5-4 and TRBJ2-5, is ETGVTQSPTHLIKTRGQQVTLRCSSQSGHNTVSWYQQALGQGPQFIFQYYREEENGRGNFPPRFSGLQFPNYSSELNVNALELDDSALYLCASSIDRAQETQYFGPGTRLLVL.

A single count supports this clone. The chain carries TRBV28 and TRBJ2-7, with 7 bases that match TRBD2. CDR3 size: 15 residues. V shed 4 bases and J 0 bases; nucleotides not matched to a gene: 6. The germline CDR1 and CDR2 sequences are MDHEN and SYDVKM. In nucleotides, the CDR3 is TGTGCCAGCAGTTGGGGGGGGTCTCCCTCCTACGAGCAGTACTTC. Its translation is CASSWGGSPSYEQYF.

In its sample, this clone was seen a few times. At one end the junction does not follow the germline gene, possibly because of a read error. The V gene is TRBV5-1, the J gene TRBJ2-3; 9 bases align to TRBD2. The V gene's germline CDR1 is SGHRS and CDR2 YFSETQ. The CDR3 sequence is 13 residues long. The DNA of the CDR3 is TGCGCCAGCAGTTCCCCTCTAGCGGGACGGGTCGATTTT. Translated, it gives CASSSPLAGRVDF. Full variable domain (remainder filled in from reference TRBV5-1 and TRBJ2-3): KAGVTQTPRYLIKTRGQQVTLSCSPISGHRSVSWYQQTPGQGLQFLFEYFSETQRNKGNFPGRFSGRQFSNSRSEMNVSTLELGDSALYLCASSSPLAGRVDFGPGTRLTVL.

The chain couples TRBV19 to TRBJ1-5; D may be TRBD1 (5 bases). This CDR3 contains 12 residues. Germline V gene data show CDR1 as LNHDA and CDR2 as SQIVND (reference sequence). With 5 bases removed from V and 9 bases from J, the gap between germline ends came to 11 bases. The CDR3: CASSSAGGPQHF. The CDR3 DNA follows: TGTGCCAGTAGTTCCGCCGGGGGGCCCCAGCATTTT.

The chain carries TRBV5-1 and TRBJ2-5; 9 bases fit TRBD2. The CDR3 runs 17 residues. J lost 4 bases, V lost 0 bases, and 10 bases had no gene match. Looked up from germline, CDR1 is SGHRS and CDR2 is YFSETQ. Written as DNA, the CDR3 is TGCGCCAGCAGCTTGGCGTCTAGCGGGGCTACTCGAGAGACCCAGTACTTC. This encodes CASSLASSGATRETQYF.

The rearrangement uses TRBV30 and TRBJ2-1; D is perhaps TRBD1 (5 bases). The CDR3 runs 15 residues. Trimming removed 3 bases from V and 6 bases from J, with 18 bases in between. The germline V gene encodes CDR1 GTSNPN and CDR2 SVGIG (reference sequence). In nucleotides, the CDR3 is TGTGCCTGGAGGTACCCTAGGGGCCTGTCCAATGAGCAGTTCTTC. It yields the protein CAWRYPRGLSNEQFF.

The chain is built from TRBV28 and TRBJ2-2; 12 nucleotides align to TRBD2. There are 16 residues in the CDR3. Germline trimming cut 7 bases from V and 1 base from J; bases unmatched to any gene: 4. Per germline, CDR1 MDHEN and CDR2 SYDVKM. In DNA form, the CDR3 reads TGTGCCAGCAATAGACTAGCGGGGGTGAACACCGGGGAGCTGTTTTTT. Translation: CASNRLAGVNTGELFF.

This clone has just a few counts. CDR3 loop: CASSLISEPLHF. The CDR3 nucleotides read TGTGCCAGCAGTTTGATTTCAGAACCCCTCCACTTT. The chain recombines TRBV28 with TRBJ1-6, with D hard to call. In germline, CDR1 is MDHEN, CDR2 SYDVKM. V was shortened by 3 bases and J by 12 bases, with 9 bases between the two germline ends. The CDR3 contains 12 residues.

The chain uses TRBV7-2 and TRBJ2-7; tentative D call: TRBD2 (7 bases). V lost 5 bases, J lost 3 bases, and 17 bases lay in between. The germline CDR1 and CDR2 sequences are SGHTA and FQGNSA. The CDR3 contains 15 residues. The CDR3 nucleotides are TGTGCCAGCAGCCCGAGTCGGGGGGCTCTCTACGAGCAGTACTTC. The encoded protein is CASSPSRGALYEQYF.

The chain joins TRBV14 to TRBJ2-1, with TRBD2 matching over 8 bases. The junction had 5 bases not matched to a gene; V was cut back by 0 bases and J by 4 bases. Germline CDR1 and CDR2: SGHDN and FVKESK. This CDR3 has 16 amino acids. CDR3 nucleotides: TGTGCCAGCAGCCAAGATATCGGCGGGGGGTACAATGAGCAGTTCTTC. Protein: CASSQDIGGGYNEQFF. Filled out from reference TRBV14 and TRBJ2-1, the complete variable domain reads EAGVTQFPSHSVIEKGQTVTLRCDPISGHDNLYWYRRVMGKEIKFLLHFVKESKQDESGMPNNRFLAERTGGTYSTLKVQPAELEDSGVYFCASSQDIGGGYNEQFFGPGTRLTVL.

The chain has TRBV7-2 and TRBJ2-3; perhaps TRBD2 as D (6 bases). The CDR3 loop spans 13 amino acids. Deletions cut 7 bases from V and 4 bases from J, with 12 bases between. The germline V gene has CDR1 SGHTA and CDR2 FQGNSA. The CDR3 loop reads CASNTWGADTQYF. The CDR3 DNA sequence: TGTGCCAGCAATACGTGGGGGGCAGATACGCAGTATTTT.

The CDR3 is CASRRTSGPGELFF. The CDR3 nucleotides read TGTGCCAGCCGGCGGACTAGCGGTCCCGGGGAGCTGTTTTTT. The J gene is TRBJ2-2, the V gene TRBV28; TRBD2 agrees at 10 bases. This CDR3 is 14 amino acids long. Germline V CDR1 and CDR2: MDHEN, SYDVKM. V shed 8 bases and J 6 bases; nucleotides not matched to a gene: 6.

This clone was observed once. The CDR3 spells CASSVVGGEGISNQPQHF. CDR3 sequence (DNA): TGTGCCAGCAGCGTAGTCGGGGGGGAGGGAATTAGCAATCAGCCCCAGCATTTT. This rearrangement joins TRBV9 to TRBJ1-5, with a tentative D call TRBD1 (5 bases). CDR3 length: 18 residues. CDR1 and CDR2 from the germline V gene are SGDLS and YYNGEE. The V end lost 0 bases, the J end lost 0 bases, and 16 bases lay between the germline ends.

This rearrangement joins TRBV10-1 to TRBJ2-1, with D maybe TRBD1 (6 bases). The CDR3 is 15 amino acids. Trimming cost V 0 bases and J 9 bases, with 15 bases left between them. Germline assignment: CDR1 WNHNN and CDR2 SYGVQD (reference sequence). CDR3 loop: CASSESVTGNAEQFF. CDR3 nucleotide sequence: TGCGCCAGCAGTGAGTCGGTGACAGGTAACGCTGAGCAGTTCTTC.

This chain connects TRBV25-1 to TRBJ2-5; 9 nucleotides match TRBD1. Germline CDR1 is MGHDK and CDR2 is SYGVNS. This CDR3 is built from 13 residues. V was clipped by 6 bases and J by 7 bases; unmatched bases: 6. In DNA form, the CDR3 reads TGTGCCAGCAGACTACAGGGGGCCGGGACCCAGTACTTC. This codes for CASRLQGAGTQYF.

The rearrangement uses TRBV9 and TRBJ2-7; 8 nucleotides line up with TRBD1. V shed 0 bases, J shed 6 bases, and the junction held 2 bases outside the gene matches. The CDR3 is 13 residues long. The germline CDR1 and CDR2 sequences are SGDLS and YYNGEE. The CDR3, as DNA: TGTGCCAGCAGCGTAGCGGACAGGGCCGAGCAGTACTTC. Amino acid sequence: CASSVADRAEQYF.

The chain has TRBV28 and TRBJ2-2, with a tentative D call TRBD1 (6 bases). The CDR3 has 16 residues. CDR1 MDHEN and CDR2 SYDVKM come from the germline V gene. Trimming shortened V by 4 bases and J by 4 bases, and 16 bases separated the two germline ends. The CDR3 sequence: CASSSPGVYGTGELFF. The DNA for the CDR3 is TGTGCCAGCAGTTCCCCAGGGGTTTACGGCACCGGGGAGCTGTTTTTT.